This is a list of T cell receptor beta chains from one sample in a study of blood T cell repertoires in COVID-19. This table comes from immunoSEQ multiplex PCR, and its TCRdb copy is limited to in-frame clones, with some not included. The data show a few hundred thousand clones, with 85% seen just once and about 2.5% held by the top ten. The sequencing sample was made of PBMCs or T cells enriched from blood (not recorded which). The receptors originated from a woman in her fifties or sixties who had recovered from COVID-19. Both conserved end residues are part of each CDR3. Fields, in order: D gene, J gene, clone size, V gene, CDR3 DNA, CDR3 protein. The D gene is left open where the match is weak. Clone size is stated in some rows and not others, as once, few, many or a class when expanded.

>TRBD2|TRBJ2-5|once|TRBV5-1
TGCGCCAGCAGTTCTACTAGCGGGGGGGGAGAGACCCAGTACTTC
CASSSTSGGGETQYF
>TRBD1|TRBJ1-2|few|TRBV5-1
TGCGCCAGCTATCCCCGGGACAGGGCCCTCTATGGCTACACCTTC
CASYPRDRALYGYTF
>.|TRBJ1-1|.|TRBV24-1
TGTGCCACCAGTGATTCATCGGGAACGGGCGGCACTGAAGCTTTCTTT
CATSDSSGTGGTEAFF
>TRBD1|TRBJ1-2|.|TRBV12-3/TRBV12-4
TGTGCCAGCAGTTTAGCGGGGACAGCTGGCTACACCTTC
CASSLAGTAGYTF
>.|TRBJ2-2|once|TRBV4-1
TGCGCCAGCAGCCATACGCCCACAGGGCCCGGGGAGCTGTTTTTT
CASSHTPTGPGELFF
>TRBD1|TRBJ1-5|.|TRBV19
TGTGCCAGTAGTATGGGCAGGGGGCAATGGAATCAGCCCCAGCATTTT
CASSMGRGQWNQPQHF
>TRBD2|TRBJ2-5|.|TRBV5-8
TGTGCCAGCAGCCCGGGGGGGACCCTACAAGAGACCCAGTACTTC
CASSPGGTLQETQYF
>TRBD1|TRBJ1-5|.|TRBV15
TGTGCCACCGGGACAGGGGTGGATCAGCCCCAGCATTTT
CATGTGVDQPQHF
>.|TRBJ1-2|.|TRBV9
TGTGCCAGCAGCGTAGATCGCGGGCAAAGGGGCTACACCTTC
CASSVDRGQRGYTF
>.|TRBJ1-2|.|TRBV3-1/TRBV3-2
TGTGCCAGCAGCCACGGGGGGCTTAACGGTGGCTACACCTTC
CASSHGGLNGGYTF
>.|TRBJ2-5|.|TRBV21-1
TGTGCCAGCAGTCCTAAACTAGGGAAACAAGAGACCCAGTACTTC
CASSPKLGKQETQYF
>.|TRBJ2-3|.|TRBV7-2
TGTGCCAGCAGCTTAGTCGGAGGAGGAAGCACAGATACGCAGTATTTT
CASSLVGGGSTDTQYF
>TRBD2|TRBJ2-7|.|TRBV15
TGTGCCACCAGCAGAGGAGGTGCGGGGGGCTACAACTACGAGCAGTACTTC
CATSRGGAGGYNYEQYF
>TRBD1|TRBJ1-2|.|TRBV7-8
TGTGCCAGCAGTCTAAACCCCAGGGGGCGCAGCTATGGCTACACCTTC
CASSLNPRGRSYGYTF
>TRBD1|TRBJ2-5|.|TRBV11-3
TGTGCCAGCAGCTTCCGACAGGGGGGAACCCAGTACTTC
CASSFRQGGTQYF
>TRBD1|TRBJ1-5|.|TRBV18
TGTGCCAGCTCACCTCCCGACAGGGTAAGCAATCAGCCCCAGCATTTT
CASSPPDRVSNQPQHF
>TRBD1|TRBJ2-2|.|TRBV7-9
TGTGCCAGCAGCTCCCCCGTCGGACAGGAGAACACCGGGGAGCTGTTTTTT
CASSSPVGQENTGELFF
>.|TRBJ1-2|.|TRBV28
TGTGCCAGCAGTGGCCGCGAGGGTAACTATGGCTACACCTTC
CASSGREGNYGYTF
>.|TRBJ2-2|.|TRBV27
TGTGCCAGCAGTTTTCGGGAGAACACCGGGGAGCTGTTTTTT
CASSFRENTGELFF
>.|TRBJ2-7|.|TRBV6-5
TGTGCCAGCAGTCACCCCAGTTCCGAGCAGTACTTC
CASSHPSSEQYF
>.|TRBJ1-5|.|TRBV7-9
TGTGCCAGCAGCTTCGGGGGTAATCAGCCCCAGCATTTT
CASSFGGNQPQHF
>TRBD1|TRBJ1-2|.|TRBV28
TGTGCCAGCAGAAAACAGGGGCGTATGCCTTATGGCTACACCTTC
CASRKQGRMPYGYTF
>TRBD2|TRBJ2-1|.|TRBV3-1/TRBV3-2
TGTGCCAGCAGCCCACGTCTTAGCGGGGCCCTGGTTGAGCAGTTCTTC
CASSPRLSGALVEQFF
>.|TRBJ2-5|.|TRBV5-4
TGTGCCAGCAGCTTGTCGGGGGTCGGAGAGACCCAGTACTTC
CASSLSGVGETQYF
>.|TRBJ2-3|.|TRBV30
TGTGCCTGGAAACTTTTTAGCACAGATACGCAGTATTTT
CAWKLFSTDTQYF
>.|TRBJ1-1|.|TRBV27
TGTGCCAGCAGTTTCTACTCAGGGATGGTGAACACTGAAGCTTTCTTT
CASSFYSGMVNTEAFF
>TRBD1|TRBJ2-2|.|TRBV9
TGTGCCAGCAGCGTAAGGGGGCGGCGTGAGACCGGGGAGCTGTTTTTT
CASSVRGRRETGELFF
>TRBD1|TRBJ1-5|.|TRBV5-1
TGCGCCAGCAGTTCCGGGACAGGGATTAATCAGCCCCAGCATTTT
CASSSGTGINQPQHF
>TRBD1|TRBJ2-2|.|TRBV29-1
TGCAGCGTTAGGATGACAGGGGTAAATACCGGGGAGCTGTTTTTT
CSVRMTGVNTGELFF
>TRBD2|TRBJ2-7|.|TRBV5-1
TGCGCCAGCAGGATAGCGGGGGGGTACGAGCAGTACTTC
CASRIAGGYEQYF
>TRBD1|TRBJ2-1|once|TRBV18
TGTGCCAGCTCATTCCGACAGGGGTCCTACAATGAGCAGTTCTTC
CASSFRQGSYNEQFF
>.|TRBJ1-6|.|TRBV2
TGTGCCAGCAGGGACAGCCGAGGGGCTAATTCACCCCTCCACTTT
CASRDSRGANSPLHF
>.|TRBJ1-5|.|TRBV6-2/TRBV6-3
TGTGCCAGCAGTGTGGACTCCCTCGGGGCCCAGCATTTT
CASSVDSLGAQHF
>.|TRBJ1-1|.|TRBV7-9
TGTGCCAGCAGCTTAGCGGGCACTAACACTGAAGCTTTCTTT
CASSLAGTNTEAFF
>TRBD1|TRBJ2-1|.|TRBV7-2
TGTGCCAGCAATAGAGACCCAGGGGGTTACAATGAGCAGTTCTTC
CASNRDPGGYNEQFF
>.|TRBJ2-3|.|TRBV14
TGTGCCAGCAGCCAAGACTGGTCGGCGAGAGGAGATACGCAGTATTTT
CASSQDWSARGDTQYF
>TRBD1|TRBJ1-3|.|TRBV6-5
TGTGCCAGCAGACAACAGGGGGACAAGGGAAACACCATATATTTT
CASRQQGDKGNTIYF
>TRBD1|TRBJ2-7|.|TRBV28
TGTGCCAGCAGTTCGAGGACAGGGTATTACGAGCAGTACTTC
CASSSRTGYYEQYF
>TRBD1|TRBJ2-1|.|TRBV5-6
TGTGCCAGCAGCCCCGGGACAGGGTACAATGAGCAGTTCTTC
CASSPGTGYNEQFF
>TRBD1|TRBJ1-5|.|TRBV7-2
TGTGCCAGCAGCGTAGGGACAGGGGGCAATCAGCCCCAGCATTTT
CASSVGTGGNQPQHF
>.|TRBJ1-1|.|TRBV5-1
TGCGCCAGCAGCCCTCAGGGGTCATGGACTGAAGCTTTCTTT
CASSPQGSWTEAFF
>TRBD1|TRBJ1-3|.|TRBV5-5
TGTGCCAGCAGCTCAACAGGGGGCCCTGGAAACACCATATATTTT
CASSSTGGPGNTIYF
>TRBD1|TRBJ2-2|.|TRBV24-1
TGTGCCACCAGAGAAACAGGGGGCGGTGCCGGGGAGCTGTTTTTT
CATRETGGGAGELFF
>TRBD2|TRBJ2-1|.|TRBV3-1/TRBV3-2
TGTGCCAGCAGCCAAGACGGCCTAGCGGGATACAATGAGCAGTTCTTC
CASSQDGLAGYNEQFF
>.|TRBJ1-5|.|TRBV29-1
TGCAGCGTTGGGACACTTAATCAGCCCCAGCATTTT
CSVGTLNQPQHF
>.|TRBJ1-4|.|TRBV29-1
TGCAGCGTTGAGAAGGGGGAGGGAAAACTGTTTTTT
CSVEKGEGKLFF
>.|TRBJ1-1|.|TRBV11-3
TGTGCCAGCAGTGGAGCAACCAACACTGAAGCTTTCTTT
CASSGATNTEAFF
>.|TRBJ2-3|once|TRBV19
TGTGCCAGTAGCCTAGACAGAAGCACAGATACGCAGTATTTT
CASSLDRSTDTQYF
>.|TRBJ1-6|.|TRBV4-1
TGCGCCAGCAGCCAAGTAGAAGGGGTCCGTTCACCCCTCCACTTT
CASSQVEGVRSPLHF
>TRBD1|TRBJ2-7|.|TRBV4-1
TGCGCCAGCAGCCGGGGACAGGGGTCCTACGAGCAGTACTTC
CASSRGQGSYEQYF